This paragraph covers one TCR beta chain sequence. Pooled samples include second doses given at about 4 or 12 weeks. The source of the sample is a study of T cell responses to AZD1222 COVID-19 vaccine. Produced via immunoSEQ multiplex PCR; TCRdb's table is partial and in-frame only. Among roughly 150,000 clones, approximately 91% were seen once, and the ten largest hold about 1.8%. This CDR3 has 15 amino acids. Germline V gene lookup returns CDR1 DFQATT and CDR2 SNEGSKA (reference sequence). J gave up 8 bases and V 3 bases, and 12 bases lay outside the gene matches. This clonotype originated in an adult who received the AZD1222 COVID-19 vaccine. The source was peripheral blood, collected 28 days after the second AZD1222 dose. This chain connects TRBV20-1 to TRBJ2-1; 8 bases are shared with TRBD2. The chain's CDR3 is CSASDPLGTRDEQFF. For the CDR3, the DNA is TGCAGTGCTAGTGATCCGTTGGGGACTAGGGATGAGCAGTTCTTC.